Given below is one TCR beta chain in context. Its cognate antigen is unknown. Method: immunoSEQ multiplex PCR; TCRdb's copy keeps in-frame clones and lacks some. Seen here are roughly 1,600,000 clones, about 98.5% observed once, and the top ten hold approximately 0.4%. This entry belongs to a study of shared clonotypes between healthy human individuals. Overall study findings and caveats: Clonotype sharing among the donors was expected to vary with sequencing depth.

The source of this sequence is a man aged 25 to 45 in good health. Source material: naive CD4+ T cells sorted from blood. The subset is: CD45RA+ positively selected.

CDR3 amino acids: CASSPGLKYYEQYF. The CDR3 DNA reads TGTGCCAGCAGCCCCGGGTTGAAGTACTACGAGCAGTACTTC. The chain links TRBV9 to TRBJ2-7; D unclear. This CDR3 is 14 amino acids long. Per germline, CDR1 SGDLS and CDR2 YYNGEE. Trimming left V 4 bases short and J 3 bases short, with 14 bases between.